The 12 T cell receptor beta chains listed next were all sequenced from one sample in a study of T cells in localized non-small cell lung cancer. Libraries were prepared by immunoSEQ multiplex PCR; TCRdb keeps only in-frame clonotypes and omits some of them. The table has 50,000 to 75,000 clones, about nine tenths seen once. The sequences come from peripheral blood, collected before any cancer treatment. These receptors came from a man aged 40 to 75 with stage I lung adenocarcinoma.

In DNA form, the CDR3 reads TGTGCCAGCAGCCAACTAGCGGGTTCCCATGAGCAGTTCTTC. Translating it yields CASSQLAGSHEQFF. The gene calls are TRBV14 and TRBJ2-1; 8 positions match TRBD2. Unmatched junction bases numbered 5, after V lost 2 bases and J lost 8 bases. There are 14 residues in the CDR3. Germline values: CDR1 SGHDN, CDR2 FVKESK. Full variable domain (remainder filled in from reference TRBV14 and TRBJ2-1): EAGVTQFPSHSVIEKGQTVTLRCDPISGHDNLYWYRRVMGKEIKFLLHFVKESKQDESGMPNNRFLAERTGGTYSTLKVQPAELEDSGVYFCASSQLAGSHEQFFGPGTRLTVL.

The V call is TRBV11-3, the J call TRBJ2-4; unclear D gene. This CDR3 region has 16 residues. Germline V gives CDR1 SGHNT, CDR2 YENEEA. V lost 4 bases to trimming and J lost 5 bases, with 18 bases between them. This CDR3 is CASSSPGLGLQNIQYF. CDR3 coding DNA: TGTGCCAGCAGCTCACCGGGCCTAGGGTTGCAAAACATTCAGTACTTC.

The sample holds one count of this clone. The V and J genes are TRBV9 and TRBJ2-3, with TRBD2 as a possible D gene (6 bases). Trimming cost V 3 bases and J 1 base, with 12 bases left between them. There are 15 residues in the CDR3. From germline, CDR1 is SGDLS and CDR2 YYNGEE. This CDR3 reads CASSEGIAGTDTQYF. The CDR3 coding sequence is TGTGCCAGCAGCGAGGGGATAGCGGGCACAGATACGCAGTATTTT.

V is TRBV28 and J is TRBJ2-3; TRBD2 matches 9 bases. This CDR3 contains 16 residues. CDR1 MDHEN and CDR2 SYDVKM come from the germline V gene. V gave up 4 bases and J gave up 4 bases; unmatched junction bases: 9. Here the CDR3 reads CASSSPAGGGADTQYF. In nucleotides, the CDR3 is TGTGCCAGCAGTTCTCCAGCGGGAGGTGGCGCAGATACGCAGTATTTT.

V gene TRBV19 combines with J gene TRBJ1-2; 8 positions match TRBD1. The CDR3 is 14 residues long. V lost 9 bases, J lost 0 bases, and 6 bases stayed unmatched. From germline, CDR1 is LNHDA and CDR2 SQIVND (reference sequence). CDR3 in amino acids: CASEPRGPNYGYTF. In nucleotides, the CDR3 is TGTGCCAGCGAACCCAGGGGGCCTAACTATGGCTACACCTTC.

J is TRBJ2-1 and V is TRBV4-1; D possibly uses TRBD1 or TRBD2 (5 bases each). V lost 5 bases to trimming and J lost 8 bases, with 10 bases between them. Germline V gene sequence: CDR1 MGHRA, CDR2 YSYEKL. This CDR3 has 12 amino acids. Here the CDR3 DNA reads TGCGCCAGCAGCGGGGGTTCGGATGAGCAGTTCTTC. Protein product: CASSGGSDEQFF.

The V gene is TRBV9, the J gene TRBJ2-3, with TRBD1 matching 7 bases. The CDR3 extends over 15 amino acids. Trimming at V came to 4 bases and at J to 0 bases, leaving 5 bases not matched to a gene. Germline-derived CDR1 and CDR2 are SGDLS and YYNGEE. The DNA of the CDR3 is TGTGCCAGCAGCCTAGAGGGACAGAGCACAGATACGCAGTATTTT. Its translation is CASSLEGQSTDTQYF. The full variable domain, with the rest looked up from reference TRBV9 and TRBJ2-3, is DSGVTQTPKHLITATGQRVTLRCSPRSGDLSVYWYQQSLDQGLQFLIQYYNGEERAKGNILERFSAQQFPDLHSELNLSSLELGDSALYFCASSLEGQSTDTQYFGPGTRLTVL.

The CDR3 DNA is TGTGCCAGCAGTTCCTCCGGACTAGCGGGACGAAGGCGATACATTCAGTACTTC. This gives the protein CASSSSGLAGRRRYIQYF. The chain is built from TRBV2 and TRBJ2-4; 12 bases are shared with TRBD2. The germline gives CDR1 SNHLY, CDR2 FYNNEI. This CDR3 region has 18 residues. After removal of 5 bases from V and 8 bases from J, the junction contained 16 bases not matched to a gene.

This chain joins TRBV6-5 and TRBJ1-1; 9 nucleotides agree with TRBD1. From germline, CDR1 is MNHEY and CDR2 SVGAGI. V was pared by 6 bases and J by 2 bases, with 1 base of the junction left unmatched. This CDR3 is 13 amino acids long. The CDR3 coding sequence is TGTGCCAGCAGGACAGGGGGAAACACTGAAGCTTTCTTT. Protein product: CASRTGGNTEAFF.

The V and J genes are TRBV7-2 and TRBJ2-5; perhaps TRBD2 as D (8 bases). Germline V gives CDR1 SGHTA, CDR2 FQGNSA. There are 14 residues in the CDR3. V was shortened by 5 bases and J by 5 bases, with 15 bases between the two germline ends. CDR3 nucleotide sequence: TGTGCCAGCAGCCGGGGGGGGACAGTGGAGACCCAGTACTTC. Its translation is CASSRGGTVETQYF.

The chain has TRBV6-5 and TRBJ2-7; no definite D call. Germline loops: CDR1 MNHEY, CDR2 SVGAGI. The CDR3 is made up of 15 amino acids. The V gene lost 0 bases and the J gene lost 3 bases, with 12 bases spanning the gap. DNA of the CDR3: TGTGCCAGCAGTTACTCGAATCAGTTAAACTACGAGCAGTACTTC. Its translation: CASSYSNQLNYEQYF.

The genes are TRBV7-8 and TRBJ2-5; 10 bases match TRBD2. In germline, CDR1 is SGHVS, CDR2 FQNEAQ. The junction had 6 bases not matched to a gene; V was cut back by 4 bases and J by 4 bases. CDR3 length: 15 amino acids. The CDR3 coding sequence is TGTGCCAGCAGCTCGCTAGCGGGAGCCCGAGAGACCCAGTACTTC. Its protein product is CASSSLAGARETQYF.